A single sample is the source of the 15 T cell receptor beta chains below, sequenced in a study of OX40 agonist ivuxolimab in advanced cancers. Sequenced by immunoSEQ multiplex PCR; TCRdb stores in-frame clones only, minus some. Here the sample spans 95,000 to 120,000 clones, under 95% being singletons. Sample: CD4+ or CD8+ T cells sorted from blood, taken in a trial of the OX40 agonist ivuxolimab. Source of these receptors: an adult with an advanced solid tumor such as melanoma, head and neck, liver or kidney cancer.

This clone was picked up one time. The chain combines TRBV6-5 with TRBJ1-6, with D unclear. The CDR3 totals 14 residues. The V gene lost 2 bases and the J gene lost 7 bases, with 9 bases spanning the gap. CDR1 is MNHEY and CDR2 is SVGAGI in the germline V gene. The CDR3 is CASSYRTLNSPLHF. In DNA form, the CDR3 reads TGTGCCAGCAGTTACAGGACCCTAAATTCACCCCTCCACTTT.

The CDR3 sequence is CASSLGDRGSTDTQYF. Here the CDR3 DNA reads TGCGCCAGCAGCTTGGGGGACAGGGGTAGCACAGATACGCAGTATTTT. J is TRBJ2-3 and V is TRBV5-1; TRBD1 agrees at 10 bases. V was pared by 0 bases and J by 0 bases, with 1 base of the junction left unmatched. There are 16 residues in the CDR3. Germline CDR1 and CDR2: SGHRS and YFSETQ.

The rearrangement uses TRBV19 and TRBJ2-2; D uncertain. Trimming removed 6 bases from V and 7 bases from J, with 12 bases in between. Germline loops: CDR1 LNHDA, CDR2 SQIVND (reference sequence). The CDR3 totals 13 residues. CDR3 amino acids: CASSGWKGGELFF. As DNA, the CDR3 is TGTGCCAGTAGCGGTTGGAAGGGCGGGGAGCTGTTTTTT.

V gene TRBV4-2 combines with J gene TRBJ1-4, with D possibly matching TRBD1 (5 bases). This CDR3 contains 14 residues. V lost 4 bases and J lost 7, with 13 bases in between. Germline-derived CDR1 and CDR2 are LGHNA and YNFKEQ. CDR3 DNA sequence: TGTGCCAGCAGCCCTACAGGAAGAACTGAAAAACTGTTTTTT. Protein sequence: CASSPTGRTEKLFF.

The CDR3 is CASSPPDTTNYGYTF. CDR3 nucleotide sequence: TGCGCCAGCAGCCCCCCGGACACTACTAACTATGGCTACACCTTC. The chain recombines TRBV4-1 with TRBJ1-2; D might be TRBD1 (5 bases). This CDR3 has 15 amino acids. Germline V gene lookup returns CDR1 MGHRA and CDR2 YSYEKL. The germline V and J ends were trimmed by 4 bases and 0 bases, with 12 bases remaining between them.

CDR3 sequence: CASSVAADTQYF. Written as DNA, the CDR3 is TGTGCCAGCAGTGTGGCAGCAGATACGCAGTATTTT. V gene TRBV2 combines with J gene TRBJ2-3; D remains ambiguous. Deletions cut 4 bases from V and 4 bases from J, with 6 bases between. Germline lookup yields CDR1 SNHLY and CDR2 FYNNEI. The CDR3 extends over 12 amino acids.

The chain has TRBV7-9 and TRBJ1-2; the match to TRBD1 covers 9 bases. J lost 4 bases, V lost 5 bases, and 5 bases had no gene match. The CDR3 runs to 14 residues. Per the germline V gene, CDR1 is SEHNR and CDR2 is FQNEAQ (reference sequence). The CDR3 coding sequence is TGTGCCAGCAGCCCCAAGGGACAGGGCTATGGCTACACCTTC. Translated, it gives CASSPKGQGYGYTF.

CDR3 bases: TGTGCCAGCAGTGCAAGCTTTCAGCCCCAGCATTTT. Its translation: CASSASFQPQHF. The chain joins TRBV2 to TRBJ1-5; D uncertain. Germline CDR1 and CDR2: SNHLY and FYNNEI. V was pared by 4 bases and J by 6 bases, with 7 bases between. The CDR3 runs to 12 residues.

V and J are TRBV30 and TRBJ1-6; 7 bases are a match to TRBD1. The CDR3 is made up of 17 amino acids. V trimming: 0 bases; J trimming: 4 bases; junction bases outside the gene matches: 9. Germline V gene data show CDR1 as GTSNPN and CDR2 as SVGIG (reference sequence). In nucleotides, the CDR3 is TGTGCCTGGAGTGTACTGATGAGGGGGCGATATAATTCACCCCTCCACTTT. Its translation: CAWSVLMRGRYNSPLHF.

In nucleotides, the CDR3 is TGTGCCAGCTCACCAAGGACGGACTCCTACGAGCAGTACTTC. As protein: CASSPRTDSYEQYF. The genes are TRBV18 and TRBJ2-7; D gene ambiguous. V was pared by 2 bases and J by 0 bases, with 8 bases between. This CDR3 has 14 amino acids. Germline V gene lookup returns CDR1 KGHSH and CDR2 LQKENI.

The chain carries TRBV19 and TRBJ2-5, with 13 bases matching TRBD2. Germline CDR1 is LNHDA and CDR2 is SQIVND (reference sequence). The CDR3 spans 16 residues. Trimming at V came to 3 bases and at J to 3 bases, leaving 4 bases not matched to a gene. The CDR3: CASSIPGTSGEETQYF. The CDR3 DNA follows: TGTGCCAGTAGTATCCCCGGGACTAGCGGGGAAGAGACCCAGTACTTC.

The gene calls are TRBV19 and TRBJ1-2; D is perhaps TRBD1 (6 bases). Per germline, CDR1 LNHDA and CDR2 SQIVND (reference sequence). This CDR3 contains 13 residues. Trimming pared 7 bases from V and 4 bases from J, leaving 13 bases between. The CDR3 DNA reads as TGTGCCAGTAAAGGGGACATCATCTATGGCTACACCTTC. Translating it yields CASKGDIIYGYTF.

The chain combines TRBV5-1 with TRBJ2-3; TRBD2 agrees at 13 bases. This CDR3 is built from 15 residues. V was pared by 1 base and J by 4 bases, with 0 bases of the junction left unmatched. Germline CDR1 SGHRS, CDR2 YFSETQ. The CDR3 loop is CASSLTSGRADTQYF. The CDR3 DNA reads as TGCGCCAGCAGCTTGACTAGCGGGAGGGCAGATACGCAGTATTTT.

The chain combines TRBV9 with TRBJ1-3, with 7 bases that match TRBD1. The V gene end was trimmed by 3 bases and the J gene end by 14 bases; junction bases not matched to a gene: 11. From germline, CDR1 is SGDLS and CDR2 YYNGEE. The CDR3 contains 13 residues. The CDR3 sequence: CASSATDRTKLYF. DNA for the CDR3: TGTGCCAGCAGCGCGACGGACAGGACGAAGTTATATTTT. The full variable domain, rest sourced from reference TRBV9 and TRBJ1-3, is DSGVTQTPKHLITATGQRVTLRCSPRSGDLSVYWYQQSLDQGLQFLIQYYNGEERAKGNILERFSAQQFPDLHSELNLSSLELGDSALYFCASSATDRTKLYFGEGSWLTVV.

This sequence joins TRBV5-3 and TRBJ2-7; 8 bases match TRBD1. TRBV5-3 is flagged as an ORF with uncertain function. V lost 4 bases and J lost 2; bases outside the gene matches: 2. This CDR3 has 13 amino acids. The CDR3 loop is CARSEDRAYEQYF. The CDR3 bases are TGTGCCAGAAGCGAGGACAGGGCCTACGAGCAGTACTTC.